This T cell receptor beta chain was identified during a study of identifying expanded T cells in peripheral blood. Overall study findings and caveats: Technical replicates showed about 1.2 changed clones; around 2 weeks roughly 18; four weeks 19. Variance in clone template counts between roughly two-week samples significantly increased with total template count across all healthy donors.

No infections or other immune events were documented during collection. Comments on this clone: Its antigen remains unidentified.

The V gene's germline CDR1 is ENHRY and CDR2 SYGVKD. V was shortened by 8 bases and J by 0 bases, with 23 bases between the two germline ends. This CDR3 has 17 amino acids. Using immunoSEQ multiplex PCR, the repertoire was profiled, and TCRdb retains in-frame clones only, with some absent. The data show 130,000 or so clones, approximately 88% seen once. The chain combines TRBV10-3 with TRBJ2-7; D unresolved. This receptor was obtained from a person aged 18 to 75 in good health. Sequenced material: blood. CDR3 DNA sequence: TGTGCCATCTCTAATCCGAGAGGACCCTTGAGCTCCTACGAGCAGTACTTC. Its protein product is CAISNPRGPLSSYEQYF.